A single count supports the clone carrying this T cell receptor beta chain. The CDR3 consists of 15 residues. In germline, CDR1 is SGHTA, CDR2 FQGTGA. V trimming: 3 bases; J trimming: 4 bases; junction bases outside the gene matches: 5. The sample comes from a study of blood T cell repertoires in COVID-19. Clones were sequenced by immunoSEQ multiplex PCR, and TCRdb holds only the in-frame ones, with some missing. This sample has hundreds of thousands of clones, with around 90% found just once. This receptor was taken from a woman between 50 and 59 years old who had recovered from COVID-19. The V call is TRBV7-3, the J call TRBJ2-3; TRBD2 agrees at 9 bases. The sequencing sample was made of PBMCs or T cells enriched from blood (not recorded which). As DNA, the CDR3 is TGTGCCAGCAGCTTCGGTAGCGGGAGTTCAGATACGCAGTATTTT. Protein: CASSFGSGSSDTQYF.